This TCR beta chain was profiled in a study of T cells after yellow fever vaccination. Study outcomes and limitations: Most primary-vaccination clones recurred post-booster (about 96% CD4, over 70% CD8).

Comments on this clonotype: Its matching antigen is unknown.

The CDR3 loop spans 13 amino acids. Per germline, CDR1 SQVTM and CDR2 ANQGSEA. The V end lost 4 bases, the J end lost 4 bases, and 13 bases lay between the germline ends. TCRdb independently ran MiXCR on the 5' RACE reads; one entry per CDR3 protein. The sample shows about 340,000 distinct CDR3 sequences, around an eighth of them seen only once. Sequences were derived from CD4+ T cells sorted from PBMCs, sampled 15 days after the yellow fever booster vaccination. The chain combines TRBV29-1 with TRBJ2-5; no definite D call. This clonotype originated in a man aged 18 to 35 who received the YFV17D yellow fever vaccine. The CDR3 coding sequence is TGCAGCGTTGGTCGTACTATCCGAGAGACCCAGTACTTC. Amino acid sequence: CSVGRTIRETQYF.